Listed below are T cell receptor beta chains from one sample, sequenced in a study of shared clonotypes between healthy human individuals. The table came from immunoSEQ multiplex PCR; TCRdb's copy has only in-frame clones and leaves some out. The repertoire holds millions of clones, about 93% seen once, with roughly 1.8% in the top ten. The sample taken for sequencing was naive CD8+ T cells from PBMCs. Receptors were obtained from a man younger than 35 in good health. Some clones in this sample may be carry-over from other donors' samples. Both conserved end residues are part of each CDR3. A D gene is named only where the DNA matches it firmly. Some rows have no size entry. The others give once, few or many, or a class for an expanded clone.

D: -
J: TRBJ2-7
size: once
V: TRBV6-1
DNA: TGTGCCAGCAGTGAAGGGGGATCCCCCCTATCGAAGGGCGAGCAGTACTTC
CDR3: CASSEGGSPLSKGEQYF

D: -
J: TRBJ2-7
size: once
V: TRBV6-5
DNA: TGTGCCAGCACTCCGGGACCACTTCACGAGCAGTACTTC
CDR3: CASTPGPLHEQYF

D: -
J: TRBJ2-3
size: -
V: TRBV7-8
DNA: TGTGCCAGCAGCTTATTTTTGGCAGGGGTCTACTCTAGCACAGATACGCAGTATTTT
CDR3: CASSLFLAGVYSSTDTQYF

D: TRBD2
J: TRBJ2-1
size: -
V: TRBV7-8
DNA: TGTGCCAGCAGCTTAGCTTCTAGCGGGTACAATGAGCAGTTCTTC
CDR3: CASSLASSGYNEQFF

D: -
J: TRBJ2-1
size: -
V: TRBV10-1
DNA: TGCGCCAGCAGTGACATGGGAGAGTCCTACAATGAGCAGTTCTTC
CDR3: CASSDMGESYNEQFF

D: -
J: TRBJ1-5
size: -
V: TRBV28
DNA: TGTGCCAGCAGTTTATGGAGGGGGGCTGGGGAGCCCCAGCATTTT
CDR3: CASSLWRGAGEPQHF

D: TRBD1
J: TRBJ2-7
size: -
V: TRBV5-1
DNA: TGCGCCAGCAGCTTGACGGGACAGGAGACGTACGTCTACGAGCAGTACTTC
CDR3: CASSLTGQETYVYEQYF

D: TRBD1
J: TRBJ2-7
size: -
V: TRBV27
DNA: TGTGCCAGCAGTCTGACAGGGGATGGCTACGAGCAGTACTTC
CDR3: CASSLTGDGYEQYF

D: -
J: TRBJ1-5
size: -
V: TRBV19
DNA: TGTGCCAGTAGTTCTAGTGGTAATCAGCCCCAGCATTTT
CDR3: CASSSSGNQPQHF

D: TRBD1
J: TRBJ1-5
size: few
V: TRBV6-1
DNA: TGTGCCAGCAGGGAGACAGGGGGGAATCAGCCCCAGCATTTT
CDR3: CASRETGGNQPQHF